These 10 T cell receptor beta chains share one sample of origin, sequenced in a study of Graves' ophthalmopathy and Graves' hyperthyroidism. RNA transcripts provided the template for amplifying TCR beta CDR3 regions. The first-round RT-PCR employed HTBI primers together with the Qiagen OneStep RT-PCR kit. A multiplex PCR was then performed as the second round. TCRdb itself ran the multiplex PCR reads through MiXCR, one entry per CDR3 protein. The sample carries over a million distinct CDR3 sequences, less than 45% recorded once. Sequencing input: peripheral blood or thyroid tissue (not recorded which). The receptors shown here come from an adult man with Graves' hyperthyroidism.

This clonotype has ten or more counts. V usage is TRBV7-2 and J usage is TRBJ1-5; TRBD1 is a possible D gene (6 bases). Deletions cut 2 bases from V and 1 base from J, with 9 bases between. The CDR3 consists of 15 residues. Per germline, CDR1 SGHTA and CDR2 FQGNSA. The CDR3 protein is CASSLLQGSNQPQHF. DNA of the CDR3: TGTGCCAGCAGCTTACTGCAGGGGAGCAATCAGCCCCAGCATTTT. Full variable domain (rest looked up from reference TRBV7-2 and TRBJ1-5): GAGVSQSPSNKVTEKGKDVELRCDPISGHTALYWYRQSLGQGLEFLIYFQGNSAPDKSGLPSDRFSAERTGGSVSTLTIQRTQQEDSAVYLCASSLLQGSNQPQHFGDGTRLSIL.

The table lists this clonotype with many counts. The chain recombines TRBV10-3 with TRBJ2-2; the D is unclear. The CDR3 length is 12 residues. Trimming removed 7 bases from V and 2 bases from J, with 5 bases in between. Germline CDR1 is ENHRY and CDR2 is SYGVKD. The CDR3 DNA sequence: TGTGCCATCACTCGAAACACCGGGGAGCTGTTTTTT. Encoded protein: CAITRNTGELFF.

This clonotype appeared many times. The J gene is TRBJ2-2, the V gene TRBV24-1; 7 bases are shared with TRBD2. V was pared by 3 bases and J by 8 bases, with 11 bases of the junction left unmatched. The CDR3 is 16 amino acids. The germline gives CDR1 KGHDR, CDR2 SFDVKD. This chain's CDR3 is CATSDAWPLGGGELFF. The CDR3 nucleotides are TGTGCCACCAGTGATGCGTGGCCCCTCGGGGGGGGGGAGCTGTTTTTT.

This chain uses TRBV10-3 with TRBJ1-2, with D perhaps matching TRBD1 (6 bases). The germline CDR1 and CDR2 sequences are ENHRY and SYGVKD. CDR3 length equals 13 residues. V was clipped by 10 bases and J by 7 bases, with 19 bases between them. The DNA for the CDR3 is TGTGCCACCCGGGGGCAGCCTTCGGGTGGCTACACCTTC. The encoded protein is CATRGQPSGGYTF.

The chain is built from TRBV24-1 and TRBJ2-2, with 8 bases lining up with TRBD1. Trimming at V came to 1 base and at J to 1 base, leaving 4 bases not matched to a gene. Germline loops: CDR1 KGHDR, CDR2 SFDVKD. This CDR3 is built from 17 residues. The CDR3 loop is CATSDFGQGGNTGELFF. The CDR3 DNA reads as TGTGCCACCAGTGATTTCGGACAGGGTGGGAACACCGGGGAGCTGTTTTTT.

The chain joins TRBV7-6 to TRBJ2-6; D not resolved. The V gene lost 5 bases and the J gene lost 4 bases, with 15 bases spanning the gap. The CDR3 consists of 16 residues. Germline CDR1 is SGHVS and CDR2 is FNYEAQ. CDR3 in amino acids: CASSPRQDSGANVLTF. In DNA form, the CDR3 reads TGTGCCAGCAGCCCCCGGCAGGATTCCGGGGCCAACGTCCTGACTTTC. Full variable domain (rest looked up from reference TRBV7-6 and TRBJ2-6): GAGVSQSPRYKVTKRGQDVALRCDPISGHVSLYWYRQALGQGPEFLTYFNYEAQQDKSGLPNDRFSAERPEGSISTLTIQRTEQRDSAMYRCASSPRQDSGANVLTFGAGSRLTVL.

This clonotype turned up a few times. The chain is built from TRBV24-1 and TRBJ2-2, with D perhaps TRBD2 (6 bases). The germline gives CDR1 KGHDR, CDR2 SFDVKD. The CDR3 has 15 residues. Trimming removed 5 bases at V and 6 bases at J, with 15 bases between. CDR3 DNA sequence: TGTGCCACCAGTGGACTAGGGGTAGGACCCGGGGAGCTGTTTTTT. It codes for CATSGLGVGPGELFF.

This clonotype was counted a single time. The chain combines TRBV9 with TRBJ1-3; maybe TRBD1 (6 bases). The CDR3 has 19 residues. Germline V lookup: CDR1 SGDLS, CDR2 YYNGEE. Between the trimmed V and J ends, which lost 0 bases and 0 bases, there was a span of 19 bases. CDR3 residues: CASSVAPPGQKISGNTIYF. Here the CDR3 DNA reads TGTGCCAGCAGCGTAGCTCCGCCAGGACAGAAAATCTCTGGAAACACCATATATTTT.

In its sample, this clonotype was seen many times. This chain joins TRBV12-3 or TRBV12-4 and TRBJ1-1; 7 positions agree with TRBD1. Germline trimming cut 3 bases from V and 3 bases from J; bases unmatched to any gene: 7. The CDR3 loop spans 15 amino acids. The CDR3 DNA reads TGTGCCAGCAGTTTGCGACAGGGCCTAGACACTGAAGCTTTCTTT. The encoded protein is CASSLRQGLDTEAFF.

There are many counts of this clonotype. The genes are TRBV4-2 and TRBJ1-2; 8 nucleotides agree with TRBD1. This CDR3 comprises 16 residues. The germline V gene encodes CDR1 LGHNA and CDR2 YNFKEQ. V lost 0 bases, J lost 8 bases, and 11 bases stayed unmatched. CDR3 nucleotide sequence: TGTGCCAGCAGCCAAGATACCACGACAGGGGCTGGAGGCTACACCTTC. Protein sequence: CASSQDTTTGAGGYTF.